This T cell receptor beta chain was obtained from a study of beta chain features in type 1 diabetes. Study information: All samples together contributed more than 90,000,000 sorted cells for examination.

Comment on this clone: Its target is not known.

The CDR3 spans 15 residues. The ends lost 5 bases at V and 5 bases at J; junction bases unmatched: 7. Per the germline V gene, CDR1 is SNHLY and CDR2 is FYNNEI. A CD45RO/CCR7/CD25/CD127/CD95/CD27 panel sorted naive, central memory, regulatory and stem cell-like memory CD4+ cells. Findings and limits, study-wide: Fewer insertions but more deletions were seen at VDJ junctions in type 1 diabetes patients. All four CD4+ subsets of Type 1 diabetes patients contained TCRB CDR3s that were moderately but significantly shorter.

Reverse transcribing all isolated RNA meant expressed TCRB transcripts were sequenced. Measured with immunoSEQ multiplex PCR; TCRdb has only the in-frame clones, and not every one. The table has about 270,000 clones, roughly an eighth seen once. Sequenced: naive CD4+ T cells from blood. This sequence joins TRBV2 and TRBJ2-7, with 12 bases aligning to TRBD1. The TCR sequence derives from a young man with type 1 diabetes. CDR3 residues: CASSQTGTGGHEQYF. The CDR3 DNA reads as TGTGCCAGCAGTCAAACCGGGACAGGGGGCCACGAGCAGTACTTC.